Below, 2 T cell receptor beta chains from the same sample are listed, as sequenced in a study of T cell responses to AZD1222 COVID-19 vaccine. Measured with immunoSEQ multiplex PCR; TCRdb has only the in-frame clones, and not every one. The sample lists 85,000 to 100,000 clones; about nine tenths were seen once. This specimen consisted of peripheral blood, obtained on day 0 of AZD1222 vaccination. These TCRs come from an adult in good health.

V gene TRBV7-2 combines with J gene TRBJ1-2, with 10 bases that match TRBD1. V lost 4 bases and J lost 8; bases outside the gene matches: 10. The CDR3 totals 15 residues. Germline loops: CDR1 SGHTA, CDR2 FQGNSA. DNA of the CDR3: TGTGCCAGCAGCTCCCCGGGGGGACAGGGGATCGGCTACACCTTC. Translated: CASSSPGGQGIGYTF.

V is TRBV27 and J is TRBJ2-2, with TRBD2 matching over 7 bases. V lost 6 bases and J lost 2; bases outside the gene matches: 0. CDR1 and CDR2 from the germline V gene are MNHEY and SMNVEV (reference sequence). This CDR3 is built from 13 residues. The CDR3 sequence: CASRGLNTGELFF. The CDR3 DNA follows: TGTGCCAGCAGGGGACTAAACACCGGGGAGCTGTTTTTT.